These T cell receptor beta chains were read from a single sample in a study of blood T cell repertoires in COVID-19. Method: immunoSEQ multiplex PCR; TCRdb's copy keeps in-frame clones and lacks some. The repertoire holds about 74,000 clones, 70% to 90% seen once, with 1.5% to 2.5% in the top ten. The sequencing sample was made of peripheral blood. The receptors were gathered from a woman at least 80 years old with active or convalescent COVID-19. Both conserved end residues are part of each CDR3. Each record gives: clone size, D gene, J gene, V gene, CDR3 DNA, CDR3 protein. A D gene is named only where the DNA matches it firmly. Rows may omit the clone size; those that give it use once, few, many or a size class.

- | - | TRBJ2-7 | TRBV27 | TGTGCCAGCTGGCGGAACCCCTACGAGCAGTACTTC | CASWRNPYEQYF
- | - | TRBJ2-7 | TRBV12-3/TRBV12-4 | TGTGCCAGCAGCCCGCGCGTATACGAGCAGTACTTC | CASSPRVYEQYF
- | - | TRBJ1-2 | TRBV12-3/TRBV12-4 | TGTGCCAGCAGTGCCGACAGGTTATATGGCTACACCTTC | CASSADRLYGYTF
once | - | TRBJ2-3 | TRBV19 | TGTGCCAGTAGTATTCGGCGGAGCACAGATACGCAGTATTTT | CASSIRRSTDTQYF
- | - | TRBJ1-5 | TRBV3-1/TRBV3-2 | TGTGCCAGCAGCCAAGTTACAGCTCAAGGGCCCCAGCATTTT | CASSQVTAQGPQHF
- | - | TRBJ1-1 | TRBV30 | TGTGCCTGGAGCCGGACAGCGAACACTGAAGCTTTCTTT | CAWSRTANTEAFF
- | - | TRBJ1-2 | TRBV19 | TGTGCCAGTACCCCGACATGGGGGGATTATTATGGCTACACCTTC | CASTPTWGDYYGYTF
- | TRBD1 | TRBJ1-1 | TRBV15 | TGTGCCACCAGCAGAGAGGGGGCAGGGGGCGGTCAGAACACTGAAGCTTTCTTT | CATSREGAGGGQNTEAFF
- | - | TRBJ1-2 | TRBV21-1 | TGTGCCAGCAGAAGTCCTCGGCGGTTAAACTATGGCTACACCTTC | CASRSPRRLNYGYTF
- | - | TRBJ1-5 | TRBV7-6 | TGTGCCAGCAGCTTAGGGCATACAGTCTATAGCAATCAGCCCCAGCATTTT | CASSLGHTVYSNQPQHF
once | - | TRBJ2-4 | TRBV4-3 | TGCGCCAGCAGTCTGAGAAATCTGGCCAAAAACATTCAGTACTTC | CASSLRNLAKNIQYF
- | TRBD1 | TRBJ1-1 | TRBV6-2/TRBV6-3 | TGTGCCAGCAGTAGGGACAGGGTGGCTTTCTTT | CASSRDRVAFF
- | - | TRBJ1-2 | TRBV7-2 | TGTGCCAGCAGCACAGAGCAGGGAAACTATGGCTACACCTTC | CASSTEQGNYGYTF
- | TRBD2 | TRBJ2-1 | TRBV7-6 | TGTGCCAGCAGCCCGGGACTAGCGTCCAATAGGCAGTTCTTC | CASSPGLASNRQFF
- | - | TRBJ1-2 | TRBV19 | TGTGCCAGTGGGGACACTGCGGTTCGCGGCTACACCTTC | CASGDTAVRGYTF
- | - | TRBJ2-7 | TRBV29-1 | TGCAGCCTTCTAGCGTACGACTCCTACGAGCAGTACTTC | CSLLAYDSYEQYF
- | - | TRBJ2-6 | TRBV4-1 | TGCGCCAGCAGCGGTACAGGGTCCGGGGCCAACGTCCTGACTTTC | CASSGTGSGANVLTF
- | TRBD1 | TRBJ1-5 | TRBV7-9 | TGTGCCAGCAGCTCCGGAAGGACAGGGAGCAATCAGCCCCAGCATTTT | CASSSGRTGSNQPQHF
- | TRBD2 | TRBJ2-5 | TRBV19 | TGTGCCAGTAGCGGTAGCGGGGGGGCAATTGAGGAGACCCAGTACTTC | CASSGSGGAIEETQYF
- | - | TRBJ1-4 | TRBV27 | TGTGCCAGCAGCCCCGGCGGGTCTGCAACTAATGAAAAACTGTTTTTT | CASSPGGSATNEKLFF
few | TRBD1 | TRBJ2-7 | TRBV10-3 | TGTGCCATCAGTGAATCCGGAGGGACAGGGGGCTACGAGCAGTACTTC | CAISESGGTGGYEQYF
- | TRBD2 | TRBJ2-7 | TRBV19 | TGTGCCAGTAGTATTGGACGGACGAGCGGGGGGGCATACGAGCAGTACTTC | CASSIGRTSGGAYEQYF
few | - | TRBJ1-4 | TRBV3-1/TRBV3-2 | TGTGCCAGCAGGCAGACAGAAAAACTGTTTTTT | CASRQTEKLFF
- | - | TRBJ1-4 | TRBV6-5 | TGTGCCAGCAGTTACTCAACAGCCTCAACTAATGAAAAACTGTTTTTT | CASSYSTASTNEKLFF
- | - | TRBJ1-1 | TRBV11-2 | TGTGCCAGCAGCTTAAGTATCGGACAGTCGAACACTGAAGCTTTCTTT | CASSLSIGQSNTEAFF
- | TRBD1 | TRBJ2-2 | TRBV6-4 | TGTGCCAGCAGTGCCCGGACAGGGGCTAACACCGGGGAGCTGTTTTTT | CASSARTGANTGELFF
- | - | TRBJ2-6 | TRBV9 | TGTGCCAGCAGCTTTCAGGGGTCCCCCCACTCTGGGGCCAACGTCCTGACTTTC | CASSFQGSPHSGANVLTF
- | TRBD1 | TRBJ1-1 | TRBV4-2 | TGTGCCAGCAGCCAAGAATGGAACAGGGGCACTGAAGCTTTCTTT | CASSQEWNRGTEAFF
- | TRBD1 | TRBJ2-7 | TRBV18 | TGTGCCAGCTCGGACGGGACAGTAGACTCCTACGAGCAGTACTTC | CASSDGTVDSYEQYF
- | TRBD1 | TRBJ1-1 | TRBV10-3 | TGTGCCATCAGTGGCGGGACAGGGAGGACTGAAGCTTTCTTT | CAISGGTGRTEAFF
- | TRBD2 | TRBJ2-7 | TRBV10-1 | TGCGCCAGCAGTGAAGGTAGCGGGGGTTTTTACGAGCAGTACTTC | CASSEGSGGFYEQYF
- | TRBD1 | TRBJ2-7 | TRBV19 | TGTGCCAGCCAACCCGGGACAGGGTCCTACGAGCAGTACTTC | CASQPGTGSYEQYF
- | TRBD2 | TRBJ2-5 | TRBV6-6 | TGTGCCAGCTGGGGGAGCGGGAGGTCCAAAGAGACCCAGTACTTC | CASWGSGRSKETQYF
- | TRBD1 | TRBJ2-6 | TRBV19 | TGTGCCAGTAACACCGGGACAGGGGCTGGGGCCAACGTCCTGACTTTC | CASNTGTGAGANVLTF
- | - | TRBJ2-5 | TRBV11-3 | TGTGCCAGCAGCTTAGATCAGGAACAGGGAAAGACCCAGTACTTC | CASSLDQEQGKTQYF
- | - | TRBJ2-1 | TRBV11-2 | TGTGCCAGCAGCTCCCTAGCTCGCTACAATGAGCAGTTCTTC | CASSSLARYNEQFF
- | - | TRBJ1-5 | TRBV30 | TGTGCCTGGAGTGTACGCGGGGTAGGTCGGGGCAATCAGCCCCAGCATTTT | CAWSVRGVGRGNQPQHF
- | - | TRBJ1-1 | TRBV5-1 | TGCGCCAGCAGCCCGGACAGTGGCACTGAAGCTTTCTTT | CASSPDSGTEAFF
- | TRBD2 | TRBJ2-2 | TRBV5-1 | TGCGCCAGCAGCTCAAGGACTAGCGACACCGGGGAGCTGTTTTTT | CASSSRTSDTGELFF
- | - | TRBJ2-3 | TRBV5-5 | TGTGCCAGCAGCCCATACACGGGTCTAGAGACAGATACGCAGTATTTT | CASSPYTGLETDTQYF
- | TRBD1 | TRBJ2-2 | TRBV27 | TGTGCCAGCAGTTTTCGGGGTCAACAGGGGCCCGGGGAGCTGTTTTTT | CASSFRGQQGPGELFF
- | TRBD1 | TRBJ1-1 | TRBV5-6 | TGTGCCAGCAGCATCCGGGACAGGGTATCATGGACTGAAGCTTTCTTT | CASSIRDRVSWTEAFF
once | - | TRBJ2-1 | TRBV4-2 | TGTGCCAGCAGCCAAAATTGGAACAAGGGGGCGGGATACGATGAGCAGTTCTTC | CASSQNWNKGAGYDEQFF
- | - | TRBJ1-1 | TRBV3-1/TRBV3-2 | TGTGCCAGCAGCCAAGCCAGGGAATGGAACACTGAAGCTTTCTTT | CASSQAREWNTEAFF
- | - | TRBJ1-5 | TRBV4-3 | TGCGCCAGCAGCCAAGATCGTAATAGGGGTCAGCCCCAGCATTTT | CASSQDRNRGQPQHF
- | TRBD2 | TRBJ2-5 | TRBV11-3 | TGTGCCAGCAGCTACCGGGGGGGCCGGTCCCAAGAGACCCAGTACTTC | CASSYRGGRSQETQYF